Following are 25 T cell receptor beta chains from one sample sequenced in a study of beta chain features in type 1 diabetes. The whole isolated RNA underwent reverse transcription, so sequencing captured expressed TCRB transcripts. Produced via immunoSEQ multiplex PCR; TCRdb's table is partial and in-frame only. The table records over 20,000 clones, around half of them present only once. No antigen has been identified for these receptors. Regarding the study as a whole: Researchers report that Type 1 diabetes patients had moderately but significantly shorter TCRB CDR3s across all four CD4+ subsets.

The sample consisted of stem cell memory CD4+ T cells from blood. The receptors here all came from a man younger than 40 with type 1 diabetes.

The chain links TRBV2 to TRBJ1-4; D perhaps matches TRBD1 (6 bases). The V and J ends lost 9 bases and 3 bases respectively, with 11 bases between them. CDR3 length: 13 amino acids. Germline V lookup: CDR1 SNHLY, CDR2 FYNNEI. The CDR3 DNA is TGTGCCAGTGGGGGCAGCCCTAATGAAAAACTGTTTTTT. Translation gives CASGGSPNEKLFF.

The V and J genes are TRBV10-1 and TRBJ2-7; D might be TRBD1 (6 bases). Looked up from germline, CDR1 is WNHNN and CDR2 is SYGVQD (reference sequence). V was clipped by 0 bases and J by 7 bases, with 16 bases between them. The CDR3 sequence is 15 residues long. Written as DNA, the CDR3 is TGCGCCAGCAGTGAGTCCGGGACAAGGGGTAGAGAGCAGTACTTC. Encoded protein: CASSESGTRGREQYF.

This chain connects TRBV7-9 to TRBJ2-5, with D tentatively TRBD1 (5 bases). The CDR3 covers 14 residues. CDR1 is SEHNR, CDR2 FQNEAQ, per germline (reference sequence). V lost 3 bases and J 1 base, leaving 9 bases between the germline ends. The CDR3 DNA is TGTGCCAGCAGCTTTGGGGCACTCCAAGAGACCCAGTACTTC. Its protein product is CASSFGALQETQYF. Full variable domain (remainder filled in from reference TRBV7-9 and TRBJ2-5): DTGVSQNPRHKITKRGQNVTFRCDPISEHNRLYWYRQTLGQGPEFLTYFQNEAQLEKSRLLSDRFSAERPKGSFSTLEIQRTEQGDSAMYLCASSFGALQETQYFGPGTRLLVL.

This clone turned up a few times. J is TRBJ2-7 and V is TRBV6-1, with a possible D match to TRBD2 (6 bases). The CDR3 sequence is 13 residues long. The V and J ends lost 5 bases and 5 bases respectively, with 13 bases between them. Germline V CDR1 and CDR2: MNHNS, SASEGT. The CDR3 bases are TGTGCCAGCAGTCAGGGACTCGGGAACGAGCAGTACTTC. Translating it yields CASSQGLGNEQYF.

The chain's CDR3 is CASSPGLARNEQFF. DNA of the CDR3: TGTGCCAGCTCGCCGGGACTAGCCCGCAATGAGCAGTTCTTC. The chain couples TRBV18 to TRBJ2-1; TRBD2 matches at 9 bases. J gave up 6 bases and V 6 bases, and 6 bases lay outside the gene matches. This CDR3 region has 14 residues. The germline V gene has CDR1 KGHSH and CDR2 LQKENI.

The V call is TRBV10-3, the J call TRBJ1-5; tentatively, D is TRBD1 (6 bases). CDR1 is ENHRY, CDR2 SYGVKD, per germline. V shed 11 bases and J shed 4 bases, with 15 bases lying between them. The CDR3 consists of 13 residues. CDR3 region: CASTGTRNQPQHF. CDR3 DNA sequence: TGTGCCTCCACCGGGACAAGAAATCAGCCCCAGCATTTT.

The CDR3 DNA reads as TGTGCCAGTAGTACCGAGGTACGCGCGGGTACGCAGTATTTT. It yields the protein CASSTEVRAGTQYF. This chain connects TRBV19 to TRBJ2-3; the D gene is possibly TRBD2 (5 bases). This CDR3 is 14 amino acids long. Trimming removed 4 bases at V and 8 bases at J, with 16 bases between. Germline CDR1 reads LNHDA; CDR2 reads SQIVND (reference sequence).

The sample holds one count of this clone. This chain connects TRBV2 to TRBJ1-5; D call uncertain. Trimming cost V 4 bases and J 2 bases, with 12 bases left between them. The CDR3 contains 15 residues. Germline V lookup: CDR1 SNHLY, CDR2 FYNNEI. CDR3 sequence reads: CASSVSGYGNQPQHF. CDR3 DNA: TGTGCCAGCAGTGTATCGGGTTACGGCAATCAGCCCCAGCATTTT.

The chain is built from TRBV5-1 and TRBJ1-2; 10 bases line up with TRBD1. V was pared by 4 bases and J by 6 bases, with 6 bases of the junction left unmatched. The CDR3 loop spans 14 amino acids. CDR1 and CDR2 (germline): SGHRS, YFSETQ. CDR3 nucleotides: TGCGCCAGCAGCCCTACCGGGACAGGGGATGGCTACACCTTC. It yields the protein CASSPTGTGDGYTF.

This clone was seen a single time. The chain has TRBV7-8 and TRBJ1-3, with a tentative D call TRBD1 (5 bases). Germline values: CDR1 SGHVS, CDR2 FQNEAQ. The CDR3 covers 17 residues. Trimming cost V 1 base and J 0 bases, with 13 bases left between them. The chain's CDR3 is CASSLGYGTDSGNTIYF. CDR3 coding DNA: TGTGCCAGCAGCTTAGGTTACGGGACTGACTCTGGAAACACCATATATTTT.

J is TRBJ2-1 and V is TRBV11-2, with 9 bases aligning to TRBD2. V dropped 1 base and J dropped 5; count of bases not matched to a gene: 9. The CDR3 extends over 17 amino acids. CDR1 is SGHAT, CDR2 FQNNGV, per germline. The CDR3 reads CASSLVLERGAHNEQFF. CDR3 in DNA: TGTGCCAGCAGCTTAGTGTTAGAGCGGGGGGCCCACAATGAGCAGTTCTTC.

This clone appeared a single time. CDR3 DNA: TGTGCCAGCAGTGGACAGGGATCTAGGAATTCACCCCTCCACTTT. As protein: CASSGQGSRNSPLHF. The J gene is TRBJ1-6, the V gene TRBV6-5; 8 bases align to TRBD1. V trimming: 5 bases; J trimming: 7 bases; junction bases outside the gene matches: 7. Germline V gene data show CDR1 as MNHEY and CDR2 as SVGAGI. CDR3 length: 15 amino acids.

The chain uses TRBV7-9 and TRBJ2-5; TRBD1 might be the D (6 bases). This CDR3 spans 18 amino acids. From germline, CDR1 is SEHNR and CDR2 FQNEAQ (reference sequence). V was pared by 0 bases and J by 1 base, with 18 bases between. CDR3 bases: TGTGCCAGCAGCTTAGCGCTAAAGGGGGTTAGCCCCCAAGAGACCCAGTACTTC. Translated: CASSLALKGVSPQETQYF.

J is TRBJ1-5 and V is TRBV2; TRBD1 agrees at 7 bases. There are 14 residues in the CDR3. Looked up from germline, CDR1 is SNHLY and CDR2 is FYNNEI. V lost 3 bases and J lost 8; bases outside the gene matches: 7. The CDR3 bases are TGTGCCAGCAGTGACGAGACAGGGACCAAGCCCCAGCATTTT. Translation: CASSDETGTKPQHF.

This clone was seen more than once but under ten times. The rearrangement joins TRBV19 to TRBJ1-1; no clear D. The CDR3 contains 13 residues. Germline loops: CDR1 LNHDA, CDR2 SQIVND (reference sequence). V gave up 3 bases and J gave up 6 bases, with 11 bases separating them. DNA for the CDR3: TGTGCCAGTAGTATTCCACTCCACCCTGAAGCTTTCTTT. Its protein product is CASSIPLHPEAFF.

This clone occurred a few times. The rearrangement uses TRBV6-1 and TRBJ2-7; TRBD2 might be the D (6 bases). V was trimmed by 1 base and J by 3 bases, leaving 13 bases between them. CDR1 and CDR2 (germline): MNHNS, SASEGT. CDR3 length: 15 amino acids. DNA of the CDR3: TGTGCCAGCAGTGAAGGCTTAAGGGACTTCTACGAGCAGTACTTC. This translates into CASSEGLRDFYEQYF.

V and J are TRBV25-1 and TRBJ1-5, with TRBD1 identical over 9 bases. J lost 4 bases, V lost 3 bases, and 4 bases had no gene match. The CDR3 sequence is 15 residues long. Germline CDR1 is MGHDK and CDR2 is SYGVNS. The CDR3: CASSEAGTGNQPQHF. CDR3 DNA sequence: TGTGCCAGCAGTGAGGCCGGGACAGGGAATCAGCCCCAGCATTTT.

The genes are TRBV2 and TRBJ2-3; D is perhaps TRBD1 (6 bases). The CDR3 has 13 residues. The germline V and J ends were trimmed by 4 bases and 5 bases, with 10 bases remaining between them. Germline V gene data show CDR1 as SNHLY and CDR2 as FYNNEI. CDR3 amino acids: CASSAQGRDTQYF. The CDR3, as DNA: TGTGCCAGCAGTGCCCAGGGGAGAGATACGCAGTATTTT.

This clone was observed a single time. The chain uses TRBV5-6 and TRBJ1-2; D is uncertain. Germline lookup yields CDR1 SGHDT and CDR2 YYEEEE. The CDR3 runs 13 residues. Between the trimmed V and J ends, which lost 4 bases and 6 bases, there was a span of 13 bases. CDR3 DNA sequence: TGTGCCAGCAGCCGCACAGCGGCGGATGGCTACACCTTC. Translation: CASSRTAADGYTF.

V usage is TRBV5-1 and J usage is TRBJ2-5, with unresolved D. The CDR3 length is 14 residues. From germline, CDR1 is SGHRS and CDR2 YFSETQ. V lost 0 bases, J lost 4 bases, and 10 bases lay in between. The CDR3 spells CASSLASGPETQYF. In nucleotides, the CDR3 is TGCGCCAGCAGCTTGGCCAGTGGCCCAGAGACCCAGTACTTC.

The chain combines TRBV5-8 with TRBJ2-7; the match to TRBD2 covers 8 bases. The CDR3 loop spans 15 amino acids. The germline gives CDR1 SGHTS, CDR2 YDEGEE. V lost 5 bases to trimming and J lost 4 bases; unmatched junction nucleotides: 11. The CDR3 region is CASRPRLAGRYEQYF. Here the CDR3 DNA reads TGTGCCAGCAGACCTCGGTTAGCGGGGAGATACGAGCAGTACTTC.

This clone was detected a few times. This chain joins TRBV7-9 and TRBJ2-7; possible D gene TRBD1, 6 bases. Germline V gene data show CDR1 as SEHNR and CDR2 as FQNEAQ (reference sequence). The CDR3 has 11 residues. Trimming pared 3 bases from V and 7 bases from J, leaving 7 bases between. CDR3 nucleotide sequence: TGTGCCAGCAGCTTCGACAGGGAGCAGTACTTC. This gives the protein CASSFDREQYF.

The sample holds a few counts of this clone. This chain uses TRBV28 with TRBJ1-2, with TRBD1 identical over 7 bases. The CDR3 is made up of 14 amino acids. V shed 6 bases and J 0 bases; nucleotides not matched to a gene: 4. Per the germline V gene, CDR1 is MDHEN and CDR2 is SYDVKM. Here the CDR3 reads CASSRDSTNYGYTF. The CDR3 coding sequence is TGTGCCAGCAGCCGGGACAGTACTAACTATGGCTACACCTTC.

The rearrangement uses TRBV10-1 and TRBJ1-1, with TRBD1 matching 10 bases. The CDR3 consists of 16 residues. Germline values: CDR1 WNHNN, CDR2 SYGVQD (reference sequence). Trimming cost V 2 bases and J 4 bases; bases outside gene matches: 7. The CDR3 here is CASSEGGQGVSTEAFF. The CDR3 region has the DNA TGCGCCAGCAGTGAGGGAGGACAGGGGGTTAGCACTGAAGCTTTCTTT.

The genes are TRBV6-5 and TRBJ2-7; 8 bases match TRBD1. Germline-derived CDR1 and CDR2 are MNHEY and SVGAGI. This CDR3 is built from 15 residues. Trimming removed 6 bases from V and 7 bases from J; junction bases left unmatched: 14. In DNA, the CDR3 is TGTGCCAGCAGGCCCCTGGACAGGGATCCGGGGGAGCAGTACTTC. Encoded protein: CASRPLDRDPGEQYF.